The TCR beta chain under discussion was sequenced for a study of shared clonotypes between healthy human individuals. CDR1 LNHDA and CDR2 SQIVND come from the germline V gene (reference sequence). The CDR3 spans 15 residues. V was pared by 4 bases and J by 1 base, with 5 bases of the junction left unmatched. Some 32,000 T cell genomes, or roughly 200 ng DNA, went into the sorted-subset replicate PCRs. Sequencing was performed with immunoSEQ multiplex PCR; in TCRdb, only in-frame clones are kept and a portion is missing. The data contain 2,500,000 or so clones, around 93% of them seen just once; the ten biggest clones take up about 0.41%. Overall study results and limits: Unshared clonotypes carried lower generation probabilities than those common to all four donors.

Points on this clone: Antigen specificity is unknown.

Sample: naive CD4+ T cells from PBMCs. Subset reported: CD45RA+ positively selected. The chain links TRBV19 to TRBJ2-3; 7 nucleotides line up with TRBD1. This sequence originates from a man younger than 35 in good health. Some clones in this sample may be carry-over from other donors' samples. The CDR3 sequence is CASSRGQPRTDTQYF. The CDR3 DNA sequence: TGTGCCAGTAGTAGGGGACAGCCACGCACAGATACGCAGTATTTT.